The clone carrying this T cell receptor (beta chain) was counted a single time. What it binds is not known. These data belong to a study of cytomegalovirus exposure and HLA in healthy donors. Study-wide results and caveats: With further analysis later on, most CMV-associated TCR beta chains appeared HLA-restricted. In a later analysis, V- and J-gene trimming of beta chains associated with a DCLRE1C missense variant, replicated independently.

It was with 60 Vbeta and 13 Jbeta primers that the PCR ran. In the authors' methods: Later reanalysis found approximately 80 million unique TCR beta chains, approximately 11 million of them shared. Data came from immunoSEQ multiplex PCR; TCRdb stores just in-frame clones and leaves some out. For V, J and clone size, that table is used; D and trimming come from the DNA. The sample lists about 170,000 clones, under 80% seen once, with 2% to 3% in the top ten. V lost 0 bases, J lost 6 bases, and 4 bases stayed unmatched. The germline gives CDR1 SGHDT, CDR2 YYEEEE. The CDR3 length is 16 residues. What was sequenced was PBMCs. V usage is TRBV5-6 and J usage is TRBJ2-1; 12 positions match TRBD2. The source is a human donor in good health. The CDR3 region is CASSLGLAGGLNEQFF. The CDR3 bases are TGTGCCAGCAGCTTGGGTCTAGCGGGGGGGCTCAATGAGCAGTTCTTC.